This passage covers 12 T cell receptor beta chains from one sample sequenced in a study of beta chain features in type 1 diabetes. Broader study findings: Among all four CD4+ subsets, Type 1 diabetes patients had TCRB CDR3s that were moderately but significantly shorter.

These receptors have no identified antigens. Every isolated RNA sample was fully reverse transcribed, so sequencing captured expressed TCRB transcripts. Sequencing used immunoSEQ multiplex PCR; TCRdb keeps in-frame clones, though not all of them. The data show about 650,000 clones, around 11% seen once. The source material was naive CD4+ T cells from blood. The receptors stem from a man under 40 with type 1 diabetes.

The table lists this clone with a few counts. The chain couples TRBV9 to TRBJ1-5; D gene unclear. The germline CDR1 and CDR2 sequences are SGDLS and YYNGEE. Deletions cut 0 bases from V and 7 bases from J, with 14 bases between. This CDR3 has 15 amino acids. The CDR3 DNA reads as TGTGCCAGCAGCGTAGCCGGCCAATCGAACCAGCCCCAGCATTTT. Protein sequence: CASSVAGQSNQPQHF.

CDR3: CASSARTVPYGYTF. DNA of the CDR3: TGTGCCAGCAGCGCCCGGACCGTTCCCTATGGCTACACCTTC. The chain is built from TRBV7-2 and TRBJ1-2, with D unclear. Germline CDR1 SGHTA, CDR2 FQGNSA. V lost 5 bases, J lost 4 bases, and 14 bases lay in between. This CDR3 is built from 14 residues.

The table lists this clone with a few counts. This chain joins TRBV6-1 and TRBJ1-1; D may be TRBD1 (6 bases). This CDR3 has 15 amino acids. Per germline, CDR1 MNHNS and CDR2 SASEGT. V dropped 1 base and J dropped 4 bases, with 13 bases sitting between them. The CDR3 nucleotides are TGTGCCAGCAGTGAAGGGGCCGCAGGGGCCACTGAAGCTTTCTTT. It codes for CASSEGAAGATEAFF.

The chain carries TRBV5-1 and TRBJ1-1, with 8 nucleotides matching TRBD1. This CDR3 comprises 12 residues. CDR1 and CDR2 from the germline V gene are SGHRS and YFSETQ. The J segment lost 10 bases and the V segment lost 2 bases, leaving 4 bases of the junction unmatched. In DNA, the CDR3 is TGCGCCAGCAGCTTTGGTGACAGGGGAGCTTTCTTT. It encodes CASSFGDRGAFF. Supplemented by reference TRBV5-1 and TRBJ1-1, the full variable domain reads KAGVTQTPRYLIKTRGQQVTLSCSPISGHRSVSWYQQTPGQGLQFLFEYFSETQRNKGNFPGRFSGRQFSNSRSEMNVSTLELGDSALYLCASSFGDRGAFFGQGTRLTVV.

The gene calls are TRBV5-1 and TRBJ2-5; maybe TRBD1 (6 bases). CDR3 length: 14 residues. Trimming stripped 0 bases from V and 3 bases from J, with 9 bases between. CDR1 and CDR2 from the germline V gene are SGHRS and YFSETQ. This CDR3 is CASSLGTVKETQYF. The CDR3 region has the DNA TGCGCCAGCAGCTTGGGGACAGTAAAAGAGACCCAGTACTTC.

The genes are TRBV29-1 and TRBJ2-7; D is tentatively TRBD1 or TRBD2 (6 bases each). V dropped 7 bases and J dropped 4 bases, with 17 bases sitting between them. The CDR3 runs to 13 residues. Germline V gives CDR1 SQVTM, CDR2 ANQGSEA. The CDR3 loop is CSAGYGGGYEQYF. DNA of the CDR3: TGCAGCGCGGGATATGGAGGGGGTTACGAGCAGTACTTC.

The sample holds a few counts of this clone. This chain links TRBV30 with TRBJ1-3, with D unclear. CDR1 and CDR2 (germline): GTSNPN, SVGIG (reference sequence). The CDR3 contains 12 residues. V lost 6 bases and J 0 bases, leaving 6 bases between the germline ends. The chain's CDR3 is CACLTSGNTIYF. DNA of the CDR3: TGTGCCTGTCTCACCTCTGGAAACACCATATATTTT.

This rearrangement joins TRBV28 to TRBJ1-6; D ambiguous. Trimming pared 5 bases from V and 1 base from J, leaving 18 bases between. The CDR3 runs 18 residues. The germline gives CDR1 MDHEN, CDR2 SYDVKM. CDR3 sequence (DNA): TGTGCCAGCAGTACCGACCTACGCGGGCAATCCTATAATTCACCCCTCCACTTT. Protein sequence: CASSTDLRGQSYNSPLHF.

This clone was detected a few times. The chain uses TRBV5-1 and TRBJ1-4; TRBD1 is a possible D gene (5 bases). This CDR3 is built from 16 residues. V dropped 4 bases and J dropped 7 bases, with 20 bases sitting between them. Per the germline V gene, CDR1 is SGHRS and CDR2 is YFSETQ. The CDR3 region is CASSPTAGRVAEKLFF. CDR3 coding DNA: TGCGCCAGCAGCCCCACCGCAGGGAGGGTGGCTGAAAAACTGTTTTTT.

This chain connects TRBV11-2 to TRBJ1-6, with D possibly TRBD1 on 6 matching bases. The length of the CDR3 is 18 residues. From germline, CDR1 is SGHAT and CDR2 FQNNGV. V lost 0 bases and J 5 bases, leaving 17 bases between the germline ends. CDR3 sequence: CASSLDPWTVMDNSPLHF. CDR3 sequence (DNA): TGTGCCAGCAGCTTAGATCCATGGACAGTAATGGATAATTCACCCCTCCACTTT.

Comment on this clone: Other nucleotide sequences in the sample specify the same CDR3. This sequence joins TRBV7-2 and TRBJ2-3; D ambiguous. V was pared by 4 bases and J by 2 bases, with 7 bases between. The V gene's germline CDR1 is SGHTA and CDR2 FQGNSA. The CDR3 is 13 amino acids. CDR3 coding DNA: TGTGCCAGCAGCTCCCGGGCCACAGATACGCAGTATTTT. This sequence encodes CASSSRATDTQYF.

The table lists this clone with a few counts. The chain employs TRBV9 and TRBJ2-6, with D uncertain. CDR3 length: 15 amino acids. CDR1 is SGDLS and CDR2 is YYNGEE in the germline V gene. Trimming pared 5 bases from V and 4 bases from J, leaving 13 bases between. The CDR3 region is CASSILGSGANVLTF. CDR3 bases: TGTGCCAGCAGTATACTGGGTTCCGGGGCCAACGTCCTGACTTTC.